A selection of T cell receptor beta chains follows, all from one sample in a study of T cells after yellow fever vaccination. TCRdb called the 5' RACE reads again in MiXCR, with one record for every CDR3 protein. There are some 170,000 distinct CDR3 sequences in the sample; approximately 10% occur only once, and 35% to 40% lies in the top ten. Sequenced material: CD8+ T cells sorted from PBMCs, taken 45 days after the yellow fever booster vaccination. These receptors originate from a man aged 18 to 30 who received the YFV17D yellow fever vaccine. The CDR3 runs from the conserved cysteine through the conserved F or W. Fields, in order: J gene, V gene, D gene, clone size, CDR3 protein, CDR3 DNA. A D gene is named only where the DNA matches it firmly. Only some rows state a clone size, as once, few, many or a class for expanded clones.

>TRBJ2-3|TRBV7-3|.|few
CASSLSPRGGDTQYF
TGTGCCAGCAGCTTAAGCCCTAGGGGGGGAGATACGCAGTATTTT
>TRBJ2-1|TRBV9|.|few
CASSAPISGVHRLTYNEQFF
TGTGCCAGCAGCGCCCCAATATCGGGGGTACACCGACTTACATACAATGAGCAGTTCTTC
>TRBJ2-7|TRBV5-6|.|few
CASSDLQGFDYEQYF
TGTGCCAGCAGCGACCTACAGGGATTCGACTACGAGCAGTACTTC
>TRBJ2-1|TRBV25-1|.|.
CASSETRGQQFF
TGTGCCAGCAGCGAGACTCGAGGGCAGCAGTTCTTC
>TRBJ2-7|TRBV5-1|TRBD1|many
CASSTPLPGQGFNEQYF
TGCGCCAGCAGCACGCCACTACCGGGACAGGGTTTTAACGAGCAGTACTTC
>TRBJ2-1|TRBV29-1|TRBD2|.
CSVMAGVYNEQFF
TGCAGCGTTATGGCGGGGGTCTACAATGAGCAGTTCTTC
>TRBJ2-5|TRBV6-6|TRBD2|many
CASSYSSGETQYF
TGTGCCAGCAGTTACTCTAGCGGGGAGACCCAGTACTTC
>TRBJ2-5|TRBV5-1|.|few
CASSLVHSQETQYF
TGCGCCAGCAGCTTGGTTCATAGCCAAGAGACCCAGTACTTC
>TRBJ2-7|TRBV9|TRBD2|many
CASSAASGSYEQYF
TGTGCCAGCAGCGCTGCTAGCGGGAGCTACGAGCAGTACTTC
>TRBJ1-6|TRBV27|.|few
CASSSPGTHYNSPLHF
TGTGCCAGCAGCTCCCCCGGGACGCACTATAATTCACCCCTCCACTTT
>TRBJ2-3|TRBV11-2|.|few
CASSFWGEVTDTQYF
TGTGCCAGCAGCTTCTGGGGGGAGGTCACAGATACGCAGTATTTT
>TRBJ2-3|TRBV11-1|TRBD2|few
CASSFLRGDTDTQYF
TGTGCCAGCAGCTTCTTGCGGGGGGACACAGATACGCAGTATTTT
>TRBJ1-1|TRBV5-1|.|few
CASSFRSAGRGDTEAFF
TGCGCCAGCAGTTTTAGGTCGGCAGGGAGAGGGGACACTGAAGCTTTCTTT
>TRBJ1-5|TRBV12-3/TRBV12-4|.|.
CASSAGPTRHF
TGTGCCAGCAGTGCAGGACCGACCCGGCATTTT
>TRBJ2-1|TRBV7-2|TRBD2|.
CASSLLLAGNNEQFF
TGTGCCAGCAGCTTACTCCTAGCGGGGAACAATGAGCAGTTCTTC
>TRBJ1-6|TRBV4-1|.|few
CASSQAVFEYGQGWETAPLHF
TGCGCCAGCAGCCAAGCGGTTTTCGAGTATGGTCAGGGATGGGAAACGGCACCCCTCCACTTT
>TRBJ1-2|TRBV4-1|.|few
CASSQSFGSQSYTF
TGCGCCAGCAGCCAATCTTTCGGCAGTCAAAGCTACACCTTC
>TRBJ1-2|TRBV5-6|.|.
CASSLSGGSWYGYTF
TGTGCCAGCAGCTTATCGGGGGGCAGTTGGTATGGCTACACCTTC
>TRBJ2-7|TRBV27|.|.
CASSPNVGDIYYEQYF
TGTGCCAGCAGCCCTAACGTCGGGGACATATACTACGAGCAGTACTTC
>TRBJ2-3|TRBV4-1|.|.
CASSLAAQGYGDTQYF
TGCGCCAGCAGTCTCGCGGCGCAGGGGTATGGAGATACGCAGTATTTT
>TRBJ1-1|TRBV23-1|.|few
CASTLTGPNTEAFF
TGCGCCAGCACCTTAACTGGCCCTAACACTGAAGCTTTCTTT
>TRBJ2-2|TRBV23-1|.|.
CASSQSPRNTGELFF
TGCGCCAGCAGTCAATCGCCCCGAAACACCGGGGAGCTGTTTTTT
>TRBJ2-4|TRBV7-9|.|few
CASSFAWETYF
TGTGCCAGCAGCTTTGCTTGGGAAACTTACTTC
>TRBJ2-2|TRBV5-4|.|few
CASSFVSGELFF
TGTGCCAGCAGCTTTGTGTCCGGGGAGCTGTTTTTT
>TRBJ2-2|TRBV4-2|.|few
CASSQDEGGTGELFF
TGTGCCAGCAGCCAAGATGAGGGGGGCACCGGGGAGCTGTTTTTT
>TRBJ1-6|TRBV6-2/TRBV6-3|.|few
CASSYARAGAPLHF
TGTGCCAGCAGTTACGCCAGGGCCGGAGCGCCCCTCCACTTT
>TRBJ2-3|TRBV27|TRBD1|few
CASSILGTGGTDTQYF
TGTGCCAGCTCCATCTTAGGGACAGGGGGAACAGATACGCAGTATTTT